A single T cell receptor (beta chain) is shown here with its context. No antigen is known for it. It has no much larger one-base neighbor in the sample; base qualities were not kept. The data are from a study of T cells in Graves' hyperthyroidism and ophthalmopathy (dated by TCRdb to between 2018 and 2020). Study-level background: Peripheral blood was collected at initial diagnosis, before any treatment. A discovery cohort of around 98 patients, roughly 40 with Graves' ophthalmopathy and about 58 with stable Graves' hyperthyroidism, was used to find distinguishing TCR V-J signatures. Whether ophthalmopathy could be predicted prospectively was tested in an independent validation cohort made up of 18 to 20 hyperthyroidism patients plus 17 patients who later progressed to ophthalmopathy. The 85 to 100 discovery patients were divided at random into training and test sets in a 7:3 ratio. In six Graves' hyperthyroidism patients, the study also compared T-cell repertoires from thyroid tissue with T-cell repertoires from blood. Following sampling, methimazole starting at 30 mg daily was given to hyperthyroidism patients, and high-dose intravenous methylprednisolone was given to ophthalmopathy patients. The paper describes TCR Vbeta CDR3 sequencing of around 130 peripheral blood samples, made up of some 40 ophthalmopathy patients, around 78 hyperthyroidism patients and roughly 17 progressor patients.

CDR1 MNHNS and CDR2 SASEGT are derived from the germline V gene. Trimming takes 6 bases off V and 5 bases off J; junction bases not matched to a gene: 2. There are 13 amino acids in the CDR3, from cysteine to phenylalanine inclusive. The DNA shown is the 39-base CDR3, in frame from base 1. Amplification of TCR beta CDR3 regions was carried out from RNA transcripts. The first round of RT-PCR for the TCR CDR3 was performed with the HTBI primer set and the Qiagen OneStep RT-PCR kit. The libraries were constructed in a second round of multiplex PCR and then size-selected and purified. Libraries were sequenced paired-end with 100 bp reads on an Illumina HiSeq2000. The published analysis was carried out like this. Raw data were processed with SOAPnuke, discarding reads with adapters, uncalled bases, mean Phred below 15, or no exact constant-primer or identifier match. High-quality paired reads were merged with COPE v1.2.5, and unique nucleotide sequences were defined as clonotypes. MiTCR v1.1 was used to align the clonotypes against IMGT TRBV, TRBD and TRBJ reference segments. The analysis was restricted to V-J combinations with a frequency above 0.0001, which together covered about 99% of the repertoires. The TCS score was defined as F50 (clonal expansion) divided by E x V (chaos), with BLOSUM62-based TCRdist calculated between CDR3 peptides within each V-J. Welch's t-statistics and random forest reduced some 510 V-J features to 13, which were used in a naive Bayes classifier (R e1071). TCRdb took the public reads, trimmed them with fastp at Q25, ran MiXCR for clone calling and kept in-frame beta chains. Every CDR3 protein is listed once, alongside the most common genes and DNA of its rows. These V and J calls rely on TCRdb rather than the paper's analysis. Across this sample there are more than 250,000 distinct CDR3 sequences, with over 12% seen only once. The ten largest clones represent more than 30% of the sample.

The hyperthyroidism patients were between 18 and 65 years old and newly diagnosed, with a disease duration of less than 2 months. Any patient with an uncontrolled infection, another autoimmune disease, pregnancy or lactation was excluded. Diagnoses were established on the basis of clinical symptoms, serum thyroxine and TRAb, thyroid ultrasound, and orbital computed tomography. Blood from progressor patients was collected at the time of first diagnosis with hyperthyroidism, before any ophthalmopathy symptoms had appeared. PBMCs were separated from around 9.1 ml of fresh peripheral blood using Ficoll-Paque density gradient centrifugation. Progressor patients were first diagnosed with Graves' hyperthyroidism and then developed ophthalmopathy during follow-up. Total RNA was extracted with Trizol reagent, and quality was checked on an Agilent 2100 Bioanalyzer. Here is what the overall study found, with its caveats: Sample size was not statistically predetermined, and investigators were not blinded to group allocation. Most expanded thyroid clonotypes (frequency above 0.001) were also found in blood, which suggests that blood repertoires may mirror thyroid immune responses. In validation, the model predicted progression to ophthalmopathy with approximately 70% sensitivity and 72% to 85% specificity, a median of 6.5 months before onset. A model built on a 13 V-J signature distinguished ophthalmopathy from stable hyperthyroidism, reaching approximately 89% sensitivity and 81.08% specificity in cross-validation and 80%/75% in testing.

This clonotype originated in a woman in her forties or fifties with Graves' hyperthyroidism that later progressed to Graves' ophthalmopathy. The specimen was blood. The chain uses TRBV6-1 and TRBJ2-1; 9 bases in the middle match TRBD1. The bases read TGTGCCAGCAGGGGACAGGGAAACAATGAGCAGTTCTTC. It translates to CASRGQGNNEQFF.